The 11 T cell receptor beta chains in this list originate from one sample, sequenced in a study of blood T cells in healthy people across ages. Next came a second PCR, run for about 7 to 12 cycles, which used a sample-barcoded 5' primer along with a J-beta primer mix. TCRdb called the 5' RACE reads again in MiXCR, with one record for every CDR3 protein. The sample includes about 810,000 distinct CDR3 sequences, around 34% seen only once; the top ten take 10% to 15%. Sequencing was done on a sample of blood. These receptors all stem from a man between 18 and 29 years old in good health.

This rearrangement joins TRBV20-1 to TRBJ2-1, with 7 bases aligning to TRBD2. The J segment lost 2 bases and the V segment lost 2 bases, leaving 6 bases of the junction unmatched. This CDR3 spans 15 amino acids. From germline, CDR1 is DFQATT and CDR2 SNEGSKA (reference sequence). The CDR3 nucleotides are TGCAGTGCTAGACTAGCGGCGACGCCCTACAATGAGCAGTTCTTC. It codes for CSARLAATPYNEQFF.

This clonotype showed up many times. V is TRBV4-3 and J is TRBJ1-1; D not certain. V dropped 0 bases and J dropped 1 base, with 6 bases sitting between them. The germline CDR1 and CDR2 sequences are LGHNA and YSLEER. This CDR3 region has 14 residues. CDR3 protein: CASSQDYQNTEAFF. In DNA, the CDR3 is TGCGCCAGCAGCCAAGATTACCAGAACACTGAAGCTTTCTTT.

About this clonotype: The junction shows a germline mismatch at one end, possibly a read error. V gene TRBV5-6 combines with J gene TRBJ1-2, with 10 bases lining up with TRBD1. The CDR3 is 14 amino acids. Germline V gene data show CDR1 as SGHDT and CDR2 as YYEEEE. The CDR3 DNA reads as TGTGCCGGCAGCCCGGACGACAGGGGGCTTGGCTACACCTTC. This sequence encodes CAGSPDDRGLGYTF. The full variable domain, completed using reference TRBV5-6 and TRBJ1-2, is DAGVTQSPTHLIKTRGQQVTLRCSPKSGHDTVSWYQQALGQGPQFIFQYYEEEERQRGNFPDRFSGHQFPNYSSELNVNALLLGDSALYLCAGSPDDRGLGYTFGSGTRLTVV.

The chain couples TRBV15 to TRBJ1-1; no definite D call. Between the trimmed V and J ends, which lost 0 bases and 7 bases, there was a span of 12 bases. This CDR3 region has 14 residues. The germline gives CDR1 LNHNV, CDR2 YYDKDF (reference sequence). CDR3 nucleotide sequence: TGTGCCACCAGCAGAGAGGTCCAGGAAGGTGAAGCTTTCTTT. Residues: CATSREVQEGEAFF.

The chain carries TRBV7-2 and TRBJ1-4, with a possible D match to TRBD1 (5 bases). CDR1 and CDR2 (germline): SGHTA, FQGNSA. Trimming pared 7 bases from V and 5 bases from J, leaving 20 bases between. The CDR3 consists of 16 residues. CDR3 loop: CASTYYGAAENEKLFF. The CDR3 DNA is TGTGCCAGCACCTACTACGGGGCAGCCGAAAATGAAAAACTGTTTTTT.

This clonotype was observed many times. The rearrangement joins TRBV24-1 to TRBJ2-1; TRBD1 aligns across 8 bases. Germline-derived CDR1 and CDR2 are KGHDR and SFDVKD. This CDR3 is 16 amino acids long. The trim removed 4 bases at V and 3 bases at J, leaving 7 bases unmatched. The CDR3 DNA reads TGTGCCACCAGTGACTCCGGGACAGGAGACTACAATGAGCAGTTCTTC. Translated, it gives CATSDSGTGDYNEQFF.

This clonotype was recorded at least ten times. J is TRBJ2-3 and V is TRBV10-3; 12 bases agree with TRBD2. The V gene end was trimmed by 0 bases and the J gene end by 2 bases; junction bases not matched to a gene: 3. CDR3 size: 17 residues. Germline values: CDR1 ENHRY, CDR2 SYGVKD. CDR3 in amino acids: CAISESPSGGVTDTQYF. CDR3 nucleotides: TGTGCCATCAGTGAGTCGCCTAGCGGGGGGGTCACAGATACGCAGTATTTT.

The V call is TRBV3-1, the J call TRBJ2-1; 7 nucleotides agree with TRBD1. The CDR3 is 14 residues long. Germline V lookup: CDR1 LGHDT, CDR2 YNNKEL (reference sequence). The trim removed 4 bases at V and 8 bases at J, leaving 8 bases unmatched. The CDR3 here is CASSLYRGFYEQFF. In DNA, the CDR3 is TGTGCCAGCAGCCTTTACAGGGGTTTCTATGAGCAGTTCTTC.

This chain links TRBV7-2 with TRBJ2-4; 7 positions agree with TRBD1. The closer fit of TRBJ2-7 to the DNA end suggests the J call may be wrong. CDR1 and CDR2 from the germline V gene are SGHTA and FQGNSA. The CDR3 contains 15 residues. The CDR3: CASSREPGQTYEQYF. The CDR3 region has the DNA TGTGCCAGCAGCCGAGAGCCGGGACAGACCTACGAGCAGTACTTC.

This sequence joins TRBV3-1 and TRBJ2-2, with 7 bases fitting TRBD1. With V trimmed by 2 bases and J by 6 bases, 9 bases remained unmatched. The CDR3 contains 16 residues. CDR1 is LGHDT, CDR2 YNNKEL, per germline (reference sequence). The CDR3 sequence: CASSQLLKGAAGELFF. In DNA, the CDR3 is TGTGCCAGCAGCCAACTGCTAAAGGGGGCCGCCGGGGAGCTGTTTTTT.

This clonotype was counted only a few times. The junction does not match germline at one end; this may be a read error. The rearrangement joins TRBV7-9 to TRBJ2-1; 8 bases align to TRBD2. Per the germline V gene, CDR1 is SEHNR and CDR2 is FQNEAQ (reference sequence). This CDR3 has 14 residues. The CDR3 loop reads CASILAGSYNEQFF. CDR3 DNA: TGTGCCAGCATCTTAGCGGGATCCTACAATGAGCAGTTCTTC.